The rows below give T cell receptor beta chains drawn from one sample of a study of identical twins. Each CDR3 protein gets one entry after TCRdb re-called the 5' RACE reads with MiXCR. The sample carries roughly 770,000 distinct CDR3 sequences, 15% to 20% recorded once. In addition, the sample was reused for a study of T cells expressing NK-cell markers.

The source material was PBMCs. All receptors derive from a woman under 30 in good health. Both conserved end residues are part of each CDR3. The order of the fields is V gene, D gene, clone size, J gene, CDR3 protein, CDR3 DNA. D genes are given only for firm matches. A row's size may be missing; if present it is once, few, many or a size class.

TRBV6-5	NA	many	TRBJ2-7	CASSYSYSGLYEQYF	TGTGCCAGCAGTTACTCGTACTCCGGGCTCTACGAGCAGTACTTC
TRBV12-3/TRBV12-4	NA	NA	TRBJ1-5	CASSDRGGQPQHF	TGTGCCAGCAGCGATCGAGGGGGTCAGCCCCAGCATTTT
TRBV7-8	NA	few	TRBJ2-3	CASSFAKSASTDTQYF	TGTGCCAGCAGCTTTGCGAAGAGCGCTAGCACAGATACGCAGTATTTT
TRBV12-3/TRBV12-4	NA	many	TRBJ2-7	CASSLSRGEQYF	TGTGCCAGCAGTTTAAGCCGAGGAGAGCAGTACTTC
TRBV5-1	TRBD2	NA	TRBJ2-3	CASSLTRGGTDTQYF	TGCGCCAGCAGCTTGACTCGGGGAGGGACAGATACGCAGTATTTT
TRBV5-1	NA	NA	TRBJ2-2	CASSIDGTPTGELFF	TGCGCCAGCAGCATAGACGGGACCCCCACCGGGGAGCTGTTTTTT
TRBV20-1	NA	NA	TRBJ2-3	CSATLDWGPDTQYF	TGCAGTGCTACTTTGGACTGGGGGCCAGATACGCAGTATTTT
TRBV12-3/TRBV12-4	TRBD2	NA	TRBJ2-7	CASSSSGVASEQYF	TGTGCCAGCAGTTCTAGCGGGGTCGCTTCTGAGCAGTACTTC
TRBV11-2	TRBD2	NA	TRBJ2-3	CASSSPSGTGDTQYF	TGTGCCAGCAGCTCCCCCAGCGGGACGGGAGATACGCAGTATTTT
TRBV7-9	NA	few	TRBJ1-1	CASSLIQGVSAFF	TGTGCCAGCAGCTTAATACAGGGTGTATCAGCTTTCTTT
TRBV20-1	TRBD2	NA	TRBJ2-1	CSARDPTGTRGNEQFF	TGCAGTGCTAGAGATCCTACCGGGACTAGGGGCAATGAGCAGTTCTTC
TRBV12-3/TRBV12-4	NA	NA	TRBJ2-7	CASSPRPGDEQYF	TGTGCCAGCAGTCCCCGGCCTGGGGACGAGCAGTACTTC
TRBV12-3/TRBV12-4	TRBD2	NA	TRBJ2-1	CASRGTSEVAYNEQFF	TGTGCCAGCAGGGGTACTAGCGAAGTGGCCTACAATGAGCAGTTCTTC
TRBV4-1	NA	NA	TRBJ1-4	CASSQGQTRGEKLFF	TGCGCCAGCAGCCAAGGACAGACGCGGGGTGAAAAACTGTTTTTT
TRBV20-1	NA	few	TRBJ2-5	CSASNETQYF	TGCAGTGCTAGCAACGAGACCCAGTACTTC
TRBV6-2/TRBV6-3	NA	once	TRBJ2-7	CASSYSGLGEQYF	TGTGCCAGCAGTTACTCGGGACTCGGCGAGCAGTACTTC
TRBV25-1	TRBD2	NA	TRBJ2-2	CARKKKRGEGDTGELFF	TGTGCCAGAAAGAAAAAGCGGGGGGAAGGGGACACCGGGGAGCTGTTTTTT
TRBV12-3/TRBV12-4	TRBD2	many	TRBJ2-3	CASSVREVASTDTQYF	TGTGCCAGCAGTGTGCGGGAGGTTGCTAGCACAGATACGCAGTATTTT
TRBV5-1	NA	NA	TRBJ2-1	CASSLASEYNEQFF	TGCGCCAGCAGCTTGGCCTCCGAGTACAATGAGCAGTTCTTC
TRBV6-5	NA	few	TRBJ1-4	CASSSTSGPWEEKLFF	TGTGCCAGCAGTTCTACTTCAGGACCGTGGGAGGAAAAACTGTTTTTT
TRBV11-2	NA	few	TRBJ2-7	CASRGESSYEQYF	TGTGCCAGCAGGGGTGAAAGCTCCTACGAGCAGTACTTC
TRBV20-1	TRBD1	few	TRBJ2-3	CSAVPGQNTDTQYF	TGCAGTGCTGTCCCGGGACAGAACACAGATACGCAGTATTTT
TRBV15	NA	NA	TRBJ2-7	CATSRGQYEQYF	TGTGCCACCAGCAGAGGACAGTACGAGCAGTACTTC
TRBV5-1	NA	NA	TRBJ2-7	CASSFTQTDLLREQYF	TGCGCCAGCAGCTTTACCCAGACAGACCTACTACGGGAGCAGTACTTC
TRBV12-3/TRBV12-4	TRBD2	few	TRBJ2-6	CASSLKGLAGNGANVLTF	TGTGCCAGCAGTTTAAAGGGACTAGCGGGGAATGGGGCCAACGTCCTGACTTTC
TRBV5-1	NA	few	TRBJ2-1	CASSLGYDQGPLSSYNEQFF	TGCGCCAGCAGCTTGGGTTACGACCAGGGGCCCCTCAGCTCCTACAATGAGCAGTTCTTC
TRBV27	NA	many	TRBJ1-1	CASQAHTGSTEAFF	TGTGCCAGCCAAGCTCATACAGGGAGCACTGAAGCTTTCTTT
TRBV12-3/TRBV12-4	NA	NA	TRBJ1-5	CASSFPYQPQHF	TGTGCCAGCAGTTTCCCCTATCAGCCCCAGCATTTT
TRBV5-1	TRBD2	few	TRBJ2-3	CASSLELAGDLDTQYF	TGCGCCAGCAGCTTGGAGCTAGCGGGGGATCTGGATACGCAGTATTTT
TRBV14	TRBD2	NA	TRBJ2-1	CASSQDSFLAGIYNEQFF	TGTGCCAGCAGCCAAGATTCGTTTCTAGCGGGTATCTACAATGAGCAGTTCTTC
TRBV12-3/TRBV12-4	NA	few	TRBJ2-2	CASSETLNTGELFF	TGTGCCAGCAGTGAGACATTGAACACCGGGGAGCTGTTTTTT
TRBV4-3	TRBD2	NA	TRBJ2-7	CASSQVSGRAYEQYF	TGCGCCAGCAGCCAAGTTAGCGGGAGGGCCTACGAGCAGTACTTC
TRBV5-5	NA	few	TRBJ2-1	CASSFAANEQFF	TGTGCCAGCAGCTTCGCGGCCAATGAGCAGTTCTTC
TRBV7-8	NA	few	TRBJ2-7	CASSLGSISYEQYF	TGTGCCAGCAGCCTTGGATCCATCTCCTACGAGCAGTACTTC
TRBV12-3/TRBV12-4	TRBD2	few	TRBJ2-1	CASLTSGSFEQFF	TGTGCCAGTCTCACTAGCGGCTCCTTTGAGCAGTTCTTC
TRBV10-2	TRBD2	few	TRBJ2-7	CASSRGLAGTAYEQYF	TGCGCCAGCAGTAGGGGACTAGCGGGCACCGCCTACGAGCAGTACTTC
TRBV2	NA	NA	TRBJ2-7	CASSEDFNFYEQYF	TGTGCCAGCAGTGAGGACTTCAACTTCTACGAGCAGTACTTC
TRBV6-5	NA	many	TRBJ1-1	CASSYSFGGGLNTEAFF	TGTGCCAGCAGTTACTCGTTTGGTGGAGGGCTGAACACTGAAGCTTTCTTT
TRBV9	NA	NA	TRBJ2-7	CASSVATYEQYF	TGTGCCAGCAGCGTAGCTACCTACGAGCAGTACTTC
TRBV20-1	TRBD2	few	TRBJ2-1	CSAPSGSGGTPFYNEQFF	TGCAGTGCCCCCTCTGGAAGCGGGGGGACCCCTTTCTACAATGAGCAGTTCTTC
TRBV3-1	NA	NA	TRBJ2-3	CASSQGRDPPRDTQYF	TGTGCCAGCAGCCAAGGGCGGGACCCCCCCCGCGATACGCAGTATTTT
TRBV6-2/TRBV6-3	TRBD2	NA	TRBJ2-7	CASSGDYLTSEQYF	TGTGCCAGCAGTGGGGACTACCTGACATCCGAGCAGTACTTC
TRBV6-5	NA	many	TRBJ1-5	CASSSQPNQPQHF	TGTGCCAGCAGTTCACAGCCCAATCAGCCCCAGCATTTT
TRBV24-1	NA	few	TRBJ2-1	CATSDSSSYNEQFF	TGTGCCACCAGTGATTCTAGCTCCTACAATGAGCAGTTCTTC
TRBV20-1	TRBD2	few	TRBJ2-3	CSARPSGRVRTDTQYF	TGCAGTGCTAGACCTAGCGGGAGAGTCCGCACAGATACGCAGTATTTT
TRBV13	TRBD1	few	TRBJ2-7	CASSLNRGSEQYF	TGTGCCAGCAGCTTAAACAGGGGGTCCGAGCAGTACTTC
TRBV6-5	NA	NA	TRBJ2-7	CASSYSRQPYEQYF	TGTGCCAGCAGTTACTCGCGACAGCCCTACGAGCAGTACTTC
TRBV9	NA	few	TRBJ2-1	CASSAIQGAGEQFF	TGTGCCAGCAGCGCCATCCAAGGGGCGGGTGAGCAGTTCTTC
TRBV19	NA	few	TRBJ2-3	CASSIAGVQADTQYF	TGTGCCAGTAGTATAGCAGGAGTACAGGCGGATACGCAGTATTTT
TRBV5-5	NA	once	TRBJ2-3	CASSPGPLGTDTQYF	TGTGCCAGCAGCCCCGGGCCCCTAGGCACAGATACGCAGTATTTT
TRBV7-9	NA	few	TRBJ1-1	CASSSVTEAFF	TGTGCCAGCAGCTCGGTCACTGAAGCTTTCTTT
TRBV7-3	NA	few	TRBJ2-7	CASSLGSPPDEQYF	TGTGCCAGCAGCTTAGGCAGCCCCCCCGACGAGCAGTACTTC
TRBV29-1	NA	NA	TRBJ1-1	CSVCDRPYAFF	TGCAGCGTCTGCGACAGGCCATACGCTTTCTTT
TRBV12-3/TRBV12-4	NA	NA	TRBJ2-7	CASSPVAGLGEQYF	TGTGCCAGCAGTCCGGTGGCGGGTTTGGGCGAGCAGTACTTC
TRBV19	NA	many	TRBJ1-1	CASSINMNTEAFF	TGTGCCAGTAGTATTAACATGAACACTGAAGCTTTCTTT